The present TCR beta chain was sequenced within a study of T-cell reconstitution after alpha-beta-depleted transplantation in children. CDR3 size: 15 residues. V shed 4 bases, J shed 7 bases, and the junction held 8 bases outside the gene matches. Germline-derived CDR1 and CDR2 are SEHNR and FQNEAQ (reference sequence). This clonotype was recorded at least ten times. It was with unique molecular identifiers that the TCRbeta library was prepared. One entry per CDR3 protein results from TCRdb running MiXCR on the PCR reads. The profile shows 98,000 or so distinct CDR3 sequences, roughly 6.1% of them singletons.

The TCR sequence derives from a male patient aged 2-15 years who had a stem cell transplant for acute lymphoblastic leukemia, so the T cells may come from the graft donor. This specimen consisted of PBMCs, mostly from graft donor cells, obtained 360 days after TCRalphabeta/CD19-depleted stem cell transplant. The chain links TRBV7-9 to TRBJ2-1; TRBD1 matches at 9 bases. This CDR3 is CASSSGQGRRNEQFF. CDR3 in DNA: TGTGCCAGCAGCTCGGGACAGGGTAGACGGAATGAGCAGTTCTTC.